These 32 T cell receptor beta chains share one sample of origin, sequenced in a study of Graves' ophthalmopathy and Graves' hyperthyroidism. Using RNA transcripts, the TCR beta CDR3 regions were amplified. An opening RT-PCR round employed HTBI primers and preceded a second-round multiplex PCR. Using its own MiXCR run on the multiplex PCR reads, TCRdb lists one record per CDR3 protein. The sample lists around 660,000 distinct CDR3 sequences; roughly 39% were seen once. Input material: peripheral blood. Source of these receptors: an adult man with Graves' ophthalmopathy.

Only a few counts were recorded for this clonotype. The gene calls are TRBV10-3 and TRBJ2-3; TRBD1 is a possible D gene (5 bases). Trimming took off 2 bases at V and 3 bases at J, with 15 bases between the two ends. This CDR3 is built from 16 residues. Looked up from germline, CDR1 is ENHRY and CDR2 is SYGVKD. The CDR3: CAISERQSSLTDTQYF. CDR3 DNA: TGTGCCATCAGTGAGAGACAGTCGAGCTTGACAGATACGCAGTATTTT.

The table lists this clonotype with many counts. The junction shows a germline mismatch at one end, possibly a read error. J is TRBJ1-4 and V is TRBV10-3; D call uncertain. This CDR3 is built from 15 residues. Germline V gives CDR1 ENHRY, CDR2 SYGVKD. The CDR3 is CASSELLPRWEKLFF. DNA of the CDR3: TGTGCCAGCAGTGAACTGCTACCCAGGTGGGAAAAACTGTTTTTT.

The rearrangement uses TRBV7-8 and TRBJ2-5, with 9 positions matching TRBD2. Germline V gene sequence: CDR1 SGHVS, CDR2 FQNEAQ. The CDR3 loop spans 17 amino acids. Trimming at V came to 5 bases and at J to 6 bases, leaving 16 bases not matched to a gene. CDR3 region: CASSQGSSGTAGKTQYF. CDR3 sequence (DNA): TGTGCCAGCAGCCAAGGGTCTAGCGGGACGGCGGGGAAGACCCAGTACTTC.

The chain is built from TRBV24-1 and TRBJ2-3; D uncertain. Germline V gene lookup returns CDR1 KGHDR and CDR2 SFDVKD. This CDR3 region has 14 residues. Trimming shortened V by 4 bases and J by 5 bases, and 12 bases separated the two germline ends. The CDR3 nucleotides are TGTGCCACCAGTGACCACGGTGGGTTAGATACGCAGTATTTT. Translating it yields CATSDHGGLDTQYF.

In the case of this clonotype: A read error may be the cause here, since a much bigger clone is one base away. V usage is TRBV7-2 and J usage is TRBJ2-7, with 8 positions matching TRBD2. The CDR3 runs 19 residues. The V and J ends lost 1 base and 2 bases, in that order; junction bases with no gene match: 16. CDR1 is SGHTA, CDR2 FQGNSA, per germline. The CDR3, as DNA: TGTGCCAGCAGCTTAGGGGCACAACTGACTAGCGCTAGAACCTACGAGCAGTACTTC. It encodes CASSLGAQLTSARTYEQYF. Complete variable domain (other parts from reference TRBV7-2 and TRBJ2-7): GAGVSQSPSNKVTEKGKDVELRCDPISGHTALYWYRQSLGQGLEFLIYFQGNSAPDKSGLPSDRFSAERTGGSVSTLTIQRTQQEDSAVYLCASSLGAQLTSARTYEQYFGPGTRLTVT.

CDR3 region: CASSLGGFQPQHF. Written as DNA, the CDR3 is TGTGCCAGCAGTTTAGGGGGCTTTCAGCCCCAGCATTTT. The genes are TRBV12-3 or TRBV12-4 and TRBJ1-5; a possible D gene is TRBD1 (5 bases). The ends were cut back, 1 base at V and 6 bases at J, with 7 bases in the middle. The CDR3 runs to 13 residues.

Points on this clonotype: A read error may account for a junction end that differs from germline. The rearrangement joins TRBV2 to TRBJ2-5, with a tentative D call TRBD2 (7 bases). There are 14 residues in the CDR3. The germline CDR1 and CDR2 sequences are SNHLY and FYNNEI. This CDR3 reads CASSRWGGEGTQHF. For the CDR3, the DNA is TGTGCCAGCAGCCGGTGGGGGGGCGAGGGGACCCAGCACTTC.

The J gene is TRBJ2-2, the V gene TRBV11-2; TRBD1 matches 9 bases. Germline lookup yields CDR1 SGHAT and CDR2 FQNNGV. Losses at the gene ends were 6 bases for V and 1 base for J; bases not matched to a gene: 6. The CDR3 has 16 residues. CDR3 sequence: CASRPQGAGNTGELFF. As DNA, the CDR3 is TGTGCCAGCAGGCCACAGGGGGCGGGGAACACCGGGGAGCTGTTTTTT.

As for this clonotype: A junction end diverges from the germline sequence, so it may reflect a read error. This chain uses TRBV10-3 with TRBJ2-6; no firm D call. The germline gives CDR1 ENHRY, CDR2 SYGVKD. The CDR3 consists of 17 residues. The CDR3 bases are TGTGCCAGCAGTTCCCACATGGGATTCTCTGGGGCCAACGTCCTGACTTTC. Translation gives CASSSHMGFSGANVLTF.

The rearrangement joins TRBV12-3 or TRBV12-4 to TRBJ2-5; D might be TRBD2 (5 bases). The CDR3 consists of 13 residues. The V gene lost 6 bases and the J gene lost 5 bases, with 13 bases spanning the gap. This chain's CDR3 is CASRLEPHETQYF. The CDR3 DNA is TGTGCCAGCAGACTAGAACCCCATGAGACCCAGTACTTC.

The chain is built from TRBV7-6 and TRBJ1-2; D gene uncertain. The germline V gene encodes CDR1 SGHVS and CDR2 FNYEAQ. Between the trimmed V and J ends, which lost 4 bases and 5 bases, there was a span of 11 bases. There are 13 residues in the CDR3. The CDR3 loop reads CASSSGDRYGYTF. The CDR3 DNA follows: TGTGCCAGCAGCTCGGGAGACCGTTATGGCTACACCTTC.

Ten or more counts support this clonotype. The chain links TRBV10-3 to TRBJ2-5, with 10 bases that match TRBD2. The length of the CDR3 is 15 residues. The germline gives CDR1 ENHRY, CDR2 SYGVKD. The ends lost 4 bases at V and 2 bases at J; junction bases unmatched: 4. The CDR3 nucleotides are TGTGCCATCAGTGGATGGACTAGCGGACAAGAGACCCAGTACTTC. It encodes CAISGWTSGQETQYF.

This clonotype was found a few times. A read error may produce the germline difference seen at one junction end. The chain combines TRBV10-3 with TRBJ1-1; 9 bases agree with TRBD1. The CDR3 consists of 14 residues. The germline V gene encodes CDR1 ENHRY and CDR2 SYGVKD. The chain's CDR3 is CASSITGGWTEAFF. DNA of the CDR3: TGTGCCAGCAGTATTACAGGGGGCTGGACTGAAGCTTTCTTT.

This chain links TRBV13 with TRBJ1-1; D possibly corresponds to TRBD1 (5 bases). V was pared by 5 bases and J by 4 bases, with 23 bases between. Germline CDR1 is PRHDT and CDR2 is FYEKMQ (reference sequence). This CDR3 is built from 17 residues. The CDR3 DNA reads TGTGCCAGCAGCCAAGATTTGGGACTCAAGAAGAGCACTGAAGCTTTCTTT. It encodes CASSQDLGLKKSTEAFF. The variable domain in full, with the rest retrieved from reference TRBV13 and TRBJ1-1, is AAGVIQSPRHLIKEKRETATLKCYPIPRHDTVYWYQQGPGQDPQFLISFYEKMQSDKGSIPDRFSAQQFSDYHSELNMSSLELGDSALYFCASSQDLGLKKSTEAFFGQGTRLTVV.

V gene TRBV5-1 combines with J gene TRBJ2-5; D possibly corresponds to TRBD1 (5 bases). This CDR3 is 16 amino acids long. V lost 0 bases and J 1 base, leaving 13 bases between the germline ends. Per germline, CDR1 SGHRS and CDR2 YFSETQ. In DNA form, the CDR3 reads TGCGCCAGCAGCTTGGTGGGGCGGACAACCCAAGAGACCCAGTACTTC. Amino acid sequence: CASSLVGRTTQETQYF.

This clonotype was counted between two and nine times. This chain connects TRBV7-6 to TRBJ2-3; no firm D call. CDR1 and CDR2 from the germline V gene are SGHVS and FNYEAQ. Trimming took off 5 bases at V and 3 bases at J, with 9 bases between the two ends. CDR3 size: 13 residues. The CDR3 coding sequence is TGTGCCAGCAGCCCGACCCCAACAGATACGCAGTATTTT. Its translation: CASSPTPTDTQYF.

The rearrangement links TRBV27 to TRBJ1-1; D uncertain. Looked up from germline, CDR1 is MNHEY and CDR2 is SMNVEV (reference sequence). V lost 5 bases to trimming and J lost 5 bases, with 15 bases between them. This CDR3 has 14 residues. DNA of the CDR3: TGTGCCAGCAGTCCCCTCGGGCGAAGTACTGAAGCTTTCTTT. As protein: CASSPLGRSTEAFF.

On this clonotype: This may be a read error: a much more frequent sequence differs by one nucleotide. The CDR3 reads CASSDRGRAHTEAFF. As DNA, the CDR3 is TGTGCCAGCAGTGACAGGGGGCGGGCGCACACTGAAGCTTTCTTT. This chain joins TRBV2 and TRBJ1-1; 8 nucleotides line up with TRBD1. The CDR3 sequence is 15 residues long. Germline V CDR1 and CDR2: SNHLY, FYNNEI. V gave up 3 bases and J gave up 3 bases; unmatched junction bases: 6.

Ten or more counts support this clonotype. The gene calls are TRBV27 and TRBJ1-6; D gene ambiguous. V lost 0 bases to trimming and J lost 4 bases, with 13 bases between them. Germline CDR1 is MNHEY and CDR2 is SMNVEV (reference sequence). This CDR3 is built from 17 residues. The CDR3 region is CASSLSQWSKYNSPLHF. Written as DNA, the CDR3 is TGTGCCAGCAGTTTATCGCAATGGAGCAAGTATAATTCACCCCTCCACTTT.

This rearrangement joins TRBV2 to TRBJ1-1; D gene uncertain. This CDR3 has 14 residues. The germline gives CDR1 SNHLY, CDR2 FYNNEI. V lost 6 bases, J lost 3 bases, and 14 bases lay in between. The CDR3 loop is CASRPQVVDTEAFF. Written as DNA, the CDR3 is TGTGCCAGCAGGCCCCAGGTGGTCGACACTGAAGCTTTCTTT.

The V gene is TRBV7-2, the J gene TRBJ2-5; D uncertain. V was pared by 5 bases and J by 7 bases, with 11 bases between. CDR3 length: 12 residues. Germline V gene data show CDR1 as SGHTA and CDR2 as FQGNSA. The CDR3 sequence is CASSPQWRTQYF. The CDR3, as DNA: TGTGCCAGCAGCCCTCAGTGGAGGACCCAGTACTTC.

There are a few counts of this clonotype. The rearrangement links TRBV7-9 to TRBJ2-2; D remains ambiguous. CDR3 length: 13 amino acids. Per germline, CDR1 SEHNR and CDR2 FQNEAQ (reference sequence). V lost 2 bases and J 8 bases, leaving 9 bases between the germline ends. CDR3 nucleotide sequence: TGTGCCAGCAGCTTATCCGGTCAAGGGGAGCTGTTTTTT. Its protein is CASSLSGQGELFF.

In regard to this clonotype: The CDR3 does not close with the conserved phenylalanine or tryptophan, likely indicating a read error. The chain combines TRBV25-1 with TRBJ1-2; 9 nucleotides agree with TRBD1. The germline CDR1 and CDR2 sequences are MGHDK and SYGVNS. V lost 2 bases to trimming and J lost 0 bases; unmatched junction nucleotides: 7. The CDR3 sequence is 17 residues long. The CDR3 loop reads CASSERGTGPSNYGYTS. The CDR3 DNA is TGTGCCAGCAGTGAACGGGGGACAGGGCCCTCTAACTATGGCTACACCTCC.

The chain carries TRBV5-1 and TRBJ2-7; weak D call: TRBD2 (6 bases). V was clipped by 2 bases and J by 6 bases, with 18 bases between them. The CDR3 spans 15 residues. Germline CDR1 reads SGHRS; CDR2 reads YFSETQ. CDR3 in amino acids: CASSLSPGSSLEQYF. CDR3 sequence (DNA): TGCGCCAGCAGCTTAAGCCCCGGGAGTTCCCTCGAGCAGTACTTC. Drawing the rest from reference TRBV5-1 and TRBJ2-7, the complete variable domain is KAGVTQTPRYLIKTRGQQVTLSCSPISGHRSVSWYQQTPGQGLQFLFEYFSETQRNKGNFPGRFSGRQFSNSRSEMNVSTLELGDSALYLCASSLSPGSSLEQYFGPGTRLTVT.

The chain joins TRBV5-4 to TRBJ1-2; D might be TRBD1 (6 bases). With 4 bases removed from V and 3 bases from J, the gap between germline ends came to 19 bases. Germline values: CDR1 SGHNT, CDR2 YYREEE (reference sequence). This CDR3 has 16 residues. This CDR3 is CASSAKRRDTDYGYTF. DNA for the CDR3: TGTGCCAGCAGCGCGAAACGCCGGGACACTGACTATGGCTACACCTTC.

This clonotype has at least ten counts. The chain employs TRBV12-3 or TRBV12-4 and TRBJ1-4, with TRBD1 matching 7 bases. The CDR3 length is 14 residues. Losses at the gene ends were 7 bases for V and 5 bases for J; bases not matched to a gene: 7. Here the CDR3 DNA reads TGTGCCAGCACCCCGACAGGGTCGAATGAAAAACTGTTTTTT. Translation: CASTPTGSNEKLFF.

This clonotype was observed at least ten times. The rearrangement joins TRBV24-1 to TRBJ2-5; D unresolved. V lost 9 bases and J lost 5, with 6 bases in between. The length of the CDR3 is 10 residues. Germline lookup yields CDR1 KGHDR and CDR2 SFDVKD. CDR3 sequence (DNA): TGTGCCACCTCGGCGGAGACCCAGTACTTC. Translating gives CATSAETQYF.

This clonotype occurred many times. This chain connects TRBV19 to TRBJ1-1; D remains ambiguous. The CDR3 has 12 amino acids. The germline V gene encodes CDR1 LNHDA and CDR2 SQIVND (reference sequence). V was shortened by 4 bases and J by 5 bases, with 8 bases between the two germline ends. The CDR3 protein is CASSRGLTEAFF. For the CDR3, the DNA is TGTGCCAGTAGTAGAGGGTTGACTGAAGCTTTCTTT.

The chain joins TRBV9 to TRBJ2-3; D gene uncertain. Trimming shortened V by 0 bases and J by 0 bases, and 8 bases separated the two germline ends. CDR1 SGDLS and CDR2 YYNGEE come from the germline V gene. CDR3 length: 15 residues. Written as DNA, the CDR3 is TGTGCCAGCAGCGTAGAAGGGATTAGCACAGATACGCAGTATTTT. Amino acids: CASSVEGISTDTQYF.

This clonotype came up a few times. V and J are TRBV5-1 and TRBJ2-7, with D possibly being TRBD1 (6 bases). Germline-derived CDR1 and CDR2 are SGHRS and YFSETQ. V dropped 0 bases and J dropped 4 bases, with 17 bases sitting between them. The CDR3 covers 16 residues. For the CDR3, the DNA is TGCGCCAGCAGCTTGGCCTGGGGTCAGGGGTTGTACGAGCAGTACTTC. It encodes CASSLAWGQGLYEQYF.

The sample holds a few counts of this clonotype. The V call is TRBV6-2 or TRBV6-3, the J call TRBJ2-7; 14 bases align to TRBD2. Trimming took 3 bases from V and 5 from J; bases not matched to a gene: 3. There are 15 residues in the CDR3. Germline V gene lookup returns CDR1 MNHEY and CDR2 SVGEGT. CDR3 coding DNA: TGTGCCAGCAGTTATGGACTAGCGGGAGGAAACGAGCAGTACTTC. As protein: CASSYGLAGGNEQYF.

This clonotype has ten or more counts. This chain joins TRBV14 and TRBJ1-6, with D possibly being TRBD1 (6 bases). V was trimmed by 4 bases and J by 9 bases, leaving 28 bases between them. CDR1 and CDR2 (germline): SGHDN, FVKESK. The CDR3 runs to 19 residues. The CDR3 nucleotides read TGTGCCAGCAGCCCTTCCGTGGAGGGGGTTGACGTTTTGCGTTCACCCCTCCACTTT. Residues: CASSPSVEGVDVLRSPLHF.